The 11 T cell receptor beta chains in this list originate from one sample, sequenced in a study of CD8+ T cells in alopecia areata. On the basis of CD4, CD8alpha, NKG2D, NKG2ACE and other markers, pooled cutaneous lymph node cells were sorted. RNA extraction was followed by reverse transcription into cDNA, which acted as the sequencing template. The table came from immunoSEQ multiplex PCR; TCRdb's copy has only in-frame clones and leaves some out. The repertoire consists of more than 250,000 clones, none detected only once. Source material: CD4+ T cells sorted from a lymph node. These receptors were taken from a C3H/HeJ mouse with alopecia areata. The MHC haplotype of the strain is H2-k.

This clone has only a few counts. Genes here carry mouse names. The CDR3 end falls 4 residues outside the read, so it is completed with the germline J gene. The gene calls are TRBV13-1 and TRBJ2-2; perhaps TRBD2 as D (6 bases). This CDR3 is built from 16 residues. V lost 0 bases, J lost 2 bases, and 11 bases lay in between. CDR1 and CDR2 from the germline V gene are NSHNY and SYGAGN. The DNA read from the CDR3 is TGTGCCAGCAGTGATGCTTGGGGGTCGAACACCGGG. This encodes CASSDAWGSNTG. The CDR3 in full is CASSDAWGSNTGQLYF.

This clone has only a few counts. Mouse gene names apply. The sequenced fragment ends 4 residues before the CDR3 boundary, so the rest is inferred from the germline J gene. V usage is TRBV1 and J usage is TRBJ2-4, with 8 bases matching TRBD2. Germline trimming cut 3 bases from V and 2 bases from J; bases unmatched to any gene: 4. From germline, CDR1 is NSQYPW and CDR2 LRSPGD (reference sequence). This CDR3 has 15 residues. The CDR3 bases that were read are TGCACCTGCAGTGCCTGGGGGGCGACTCAAAAC. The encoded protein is CTCSAWGATQN. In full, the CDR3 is CTCSAWGATQNTLYF.

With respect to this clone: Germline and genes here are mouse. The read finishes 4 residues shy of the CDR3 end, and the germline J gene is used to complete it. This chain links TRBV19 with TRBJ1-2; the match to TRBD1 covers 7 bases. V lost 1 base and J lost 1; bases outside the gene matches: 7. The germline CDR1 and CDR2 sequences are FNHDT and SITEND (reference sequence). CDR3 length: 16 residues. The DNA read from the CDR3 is TGTGCCAGCAGTATATCGTACAGGACAGGAAACTCC. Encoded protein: CASSISYRTGNS. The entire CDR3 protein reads CASSISYRTGNSDYTF.

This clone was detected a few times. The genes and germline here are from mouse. CDR3 amino acids: CASSQTGSANTGQLYF. CDR3 DNA, as far as it was read: TGTGCCAGCAGCCAGACTGGGAGTGCAAACACCGGG. This rearrangement joins TRBV5 to TRBJ2-2, with 7 nucleotides matching TRBD2. The missing CDR3 end, 4 residues past where the read stops, is filled in from the germline J gene. After removal of 3 bases from V and 0 bases from J, the junction contained 4 bases not matched to a gene. This CDR3 contains 16 residues. Per the germline V gene, CDR1 is LGHNA and CDR2 is YNLKQL (reference sequence).

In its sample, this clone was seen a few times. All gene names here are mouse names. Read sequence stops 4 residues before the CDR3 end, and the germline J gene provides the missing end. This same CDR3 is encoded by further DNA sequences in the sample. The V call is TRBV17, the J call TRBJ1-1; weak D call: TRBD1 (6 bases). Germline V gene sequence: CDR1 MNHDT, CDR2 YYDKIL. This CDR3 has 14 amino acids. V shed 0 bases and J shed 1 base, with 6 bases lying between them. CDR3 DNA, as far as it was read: TGTGCTAGCAGTAGAGACAGGGGAAACACA. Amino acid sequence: CASSRDRGNT. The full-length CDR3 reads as CASSRDRGNTEVFF.

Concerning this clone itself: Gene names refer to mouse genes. CDR3 residues: CASSVTGGRNQDTQYF. The CDR3 DNA, read in part, is TGTGCCAGCAGCGTCACTGGGGGGCGTAACCAAGAC. The J gene is TRBJ2-5, the V gene TRBV3; 9 nucleotides align to TRBD2. Read data end 4 residues before the CDR3 end; the end is taken from the germline J gene. This CDR3 is built from 16 residues. Germline CDR1 reads SNHLY; CDR2 reads FYNGKV (reference sequence). Germline trimming cut 5 bases from V and 0 bases from J; bases unmatched to any gene: 6.

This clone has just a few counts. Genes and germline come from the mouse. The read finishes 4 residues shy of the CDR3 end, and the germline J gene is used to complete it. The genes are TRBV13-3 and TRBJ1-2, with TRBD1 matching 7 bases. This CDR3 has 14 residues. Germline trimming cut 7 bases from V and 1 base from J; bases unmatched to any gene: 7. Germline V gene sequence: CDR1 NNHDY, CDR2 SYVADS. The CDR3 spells CASPRGTKNSDYTF. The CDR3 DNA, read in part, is TGTGCCAGCCCCAGGGGGACAAAAAACTCC.

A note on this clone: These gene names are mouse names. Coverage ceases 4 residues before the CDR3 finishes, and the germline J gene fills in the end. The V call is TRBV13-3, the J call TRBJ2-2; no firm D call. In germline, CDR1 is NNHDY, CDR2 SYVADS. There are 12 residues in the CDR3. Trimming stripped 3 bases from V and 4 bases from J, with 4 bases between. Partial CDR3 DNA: TGTGCCAGCAGTGGAGGCACCGGG. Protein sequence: CASSGGTG. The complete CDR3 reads CASSGGTGQLYF. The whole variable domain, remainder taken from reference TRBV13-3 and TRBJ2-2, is EAAVTQSPRSKVAVTGGKVTLSCHQTNNHDYMYWYRQDTGHGLRLIHYSYVADSTEKGDIPDGYKASRPSQENFSLILELASLSQTAVYFCASSGGTGQLYFGEGSKLTVL.

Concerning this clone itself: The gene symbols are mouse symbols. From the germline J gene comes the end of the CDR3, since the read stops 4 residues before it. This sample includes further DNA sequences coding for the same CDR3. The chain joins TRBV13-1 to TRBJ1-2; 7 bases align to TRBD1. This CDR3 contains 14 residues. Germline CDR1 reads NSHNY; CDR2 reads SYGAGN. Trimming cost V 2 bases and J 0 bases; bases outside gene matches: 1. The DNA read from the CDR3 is TGTGCCAGCAGTGAAGGGACAGCAAACTCC. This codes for CASSEGTANS. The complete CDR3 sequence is CASSEGTANSDYTF.

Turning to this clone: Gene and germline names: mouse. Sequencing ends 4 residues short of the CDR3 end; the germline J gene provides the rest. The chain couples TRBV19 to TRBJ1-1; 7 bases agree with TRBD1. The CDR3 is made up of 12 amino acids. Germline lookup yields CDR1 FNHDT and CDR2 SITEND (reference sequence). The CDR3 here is CAAGDRNTEVFF. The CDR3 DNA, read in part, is TGTGCAGCCGGGGACAGAAACACA.

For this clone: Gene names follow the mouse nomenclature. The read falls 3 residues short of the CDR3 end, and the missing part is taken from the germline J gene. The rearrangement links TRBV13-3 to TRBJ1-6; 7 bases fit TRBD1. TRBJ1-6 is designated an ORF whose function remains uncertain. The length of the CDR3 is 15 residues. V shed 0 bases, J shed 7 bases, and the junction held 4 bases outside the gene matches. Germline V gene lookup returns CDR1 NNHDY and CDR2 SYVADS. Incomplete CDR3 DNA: TGTGCCAGCAGTGATGGTAGACAGGGAAATTCGCCC. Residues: CASSDGRQGNSP. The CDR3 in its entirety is CASSDGRQGNSPLYF.